This TCR beta chain was captured in a study of T cells in Graves' hyperthyroidism and ophthalmopathy. Study-wide findings and caveats: Prediction of ophthalmopathy progression came a median approximately 6 months pre-onset. Peripheral blood also featured most of the thyroid clonotypes expanded above 0.001.

Graves' hyperthyroidism was deemed stable absent ophthalmopathy progression within 18 months. Exclusion of patients followed from uncontrolled infection, other autoimmune disease, pregnancy or lactation. This clonotype showed up just a few times. Its antigen is currently unknown. It was RNA transcripts that yielded the amplified TCR beta CDR3 regions. The TCR CDR3 first-round RT-PCR relied on the HTBI primer set. TCRdb processed the multiplex PCR reads anew with MiXCR; each CDR3 protein has one entry. This sample carries hundreds of thousands of distinct CDR3 sequences, about half of them seen once, and the ten largest clones take roughly 8.2%. The CDR3 extends over 14 amino acids. Trimming at V came to 1 base and at J to 4 bases, leaving 4 bases not matched to a gene. From germline, CDR1 is SGHRS and CDR2 YFSETQ.

This receptor was identified in a woman aged 18-29 years with Graves' hyperthyroidism. The specimen sequenced was peripheral blood or thyroid tissue (not recorded which). The rearrangement links TRBV5-1 to TRBJ2-7, with 8 bases fitting TRBD2. The CDR3 bases are TGCGCCAGCAGCTTGCAGCGGGAGAGGTACGAGCAGTACTTC. Amino acid sequence: CASSLQRERYEQYF.